The clone carrying this TCR beta chain was counted between two and nine times. These data are taken from a study of blood T cell repertoires in COVID-19. Study as a whole: COVID-19 samples, acute and convalescent, were from the United States, Italy and Spain.

V was pared by 2 bases and J by 4 bases, with 12 bases between. The CDR3 consists of 14 residues. The germline CDR1 and CDR2 sequences are MGHDK and SYGVNS. Under the authors' procedure: Amplified reference gene primers provided the basis for estimating nucleated cell counts. Generated by immunoSEQ multiplex PCR, the TCRdb table keeps only in-frame clones and is missing some. For V, J and clone size, that table is used; D and trimming come from the DNA. The sample yields approximately 130,000 clones, around 79% seen once. Sequencing was performed on peripheral blood. The chain uses TRBV25-1 and TRBJ2-7, with D possibly TRBD1 on 5 matching bases. This clonotype originated in a man older than 75 with acute or convalescent COVID-19. The CDR3 nucleotides read TGTGCCAGCAGTGAAAGGGGATACAGGTACGAGCAGTACTTC. Translation gives CASSERGYRYEQYF.